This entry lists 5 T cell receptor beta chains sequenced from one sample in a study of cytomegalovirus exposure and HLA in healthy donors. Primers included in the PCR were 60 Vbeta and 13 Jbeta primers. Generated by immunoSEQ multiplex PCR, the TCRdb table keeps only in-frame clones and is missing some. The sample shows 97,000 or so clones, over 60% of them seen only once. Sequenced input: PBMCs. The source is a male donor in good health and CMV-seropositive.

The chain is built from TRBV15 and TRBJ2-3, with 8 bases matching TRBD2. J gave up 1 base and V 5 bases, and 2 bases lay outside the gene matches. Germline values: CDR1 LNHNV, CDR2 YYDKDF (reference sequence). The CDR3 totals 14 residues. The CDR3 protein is CATSPGGGTDTQYF. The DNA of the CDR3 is TGTGCCACCAGCCCCGGGGGGGGCACAGATACGCAGTATTTT.

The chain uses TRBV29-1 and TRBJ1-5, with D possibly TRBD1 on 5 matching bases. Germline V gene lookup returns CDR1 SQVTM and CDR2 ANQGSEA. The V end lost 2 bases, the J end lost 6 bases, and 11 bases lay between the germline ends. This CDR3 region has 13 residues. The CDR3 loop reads CSVEIGGGQPQHF. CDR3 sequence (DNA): TGCAGCGTTGAAATCGGGGGAGGTCAGCCCCAGCATTTT.

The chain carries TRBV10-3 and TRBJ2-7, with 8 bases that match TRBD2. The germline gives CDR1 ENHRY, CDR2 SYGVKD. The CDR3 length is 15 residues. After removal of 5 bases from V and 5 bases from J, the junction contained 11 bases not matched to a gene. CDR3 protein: CAISIRAGVDDEQYF. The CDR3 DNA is TGTGCCATCAGTATACGAGCGGGAGTCGACGACGAGCAGTACTTC.

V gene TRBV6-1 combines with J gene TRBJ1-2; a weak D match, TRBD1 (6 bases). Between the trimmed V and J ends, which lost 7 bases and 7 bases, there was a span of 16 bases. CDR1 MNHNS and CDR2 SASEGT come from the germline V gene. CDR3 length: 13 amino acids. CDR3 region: CASNEQGLSGYTF. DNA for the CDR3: TGTGCCAGCAACGAACAGGGTCTAAGTGGCTACACCTTC.

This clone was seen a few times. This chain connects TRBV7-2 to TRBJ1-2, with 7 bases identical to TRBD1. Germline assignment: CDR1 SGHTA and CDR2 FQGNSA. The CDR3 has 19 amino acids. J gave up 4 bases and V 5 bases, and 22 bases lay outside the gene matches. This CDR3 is CASSPKGGTVTYFGYGYTF. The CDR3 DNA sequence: TGTGCCAGCAGCCCAAAAGGTGGGACAGTCACTTATTTTGGCTATGGCTACACCTTC.